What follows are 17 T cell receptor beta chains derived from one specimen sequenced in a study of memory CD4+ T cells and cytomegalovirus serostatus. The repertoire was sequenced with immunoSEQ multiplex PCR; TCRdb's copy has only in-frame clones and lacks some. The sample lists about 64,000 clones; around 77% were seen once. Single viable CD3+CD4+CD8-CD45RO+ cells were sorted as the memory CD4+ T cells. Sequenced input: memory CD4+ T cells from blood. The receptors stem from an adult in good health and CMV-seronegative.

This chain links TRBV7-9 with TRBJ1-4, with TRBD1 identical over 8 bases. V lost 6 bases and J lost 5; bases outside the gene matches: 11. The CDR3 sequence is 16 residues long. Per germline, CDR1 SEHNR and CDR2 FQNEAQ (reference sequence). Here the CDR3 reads CASRQDGDRRNEKLFF. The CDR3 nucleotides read TGTGCCAGCAGGCAGGACGGGGACAGGCGGAATGAAAAACTGTTTTTT.

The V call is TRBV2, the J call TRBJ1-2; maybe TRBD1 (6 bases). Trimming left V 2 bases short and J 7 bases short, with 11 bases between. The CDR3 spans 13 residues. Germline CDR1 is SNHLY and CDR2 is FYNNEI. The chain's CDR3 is CASSENRVRGYTF. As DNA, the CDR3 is TGTGCCAGCAGTGAAAACAGGGTCCGTGGCTACACCTTC.

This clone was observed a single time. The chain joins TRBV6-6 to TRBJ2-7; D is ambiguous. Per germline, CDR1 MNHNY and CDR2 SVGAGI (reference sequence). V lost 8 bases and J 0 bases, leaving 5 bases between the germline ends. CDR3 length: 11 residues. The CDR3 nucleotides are TGTGCCAGCGGTGGCTCCTACGAGCAGTACTTC. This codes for CASGGSYEQYF.

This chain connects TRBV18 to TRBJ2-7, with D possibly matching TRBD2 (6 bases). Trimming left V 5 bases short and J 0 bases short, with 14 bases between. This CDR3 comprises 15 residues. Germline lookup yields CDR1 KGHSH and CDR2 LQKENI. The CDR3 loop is CASSLGLESSYEQYF. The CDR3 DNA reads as TGTGCCAGCTCATTGGGACTGGAAAGCTCCTACGAGCAGTACTTC.

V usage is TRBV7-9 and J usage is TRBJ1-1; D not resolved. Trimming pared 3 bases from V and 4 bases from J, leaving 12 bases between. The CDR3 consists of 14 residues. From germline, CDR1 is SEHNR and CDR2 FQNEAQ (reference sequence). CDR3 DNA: TGTGCCAGCAGCTTTGACCTGGAGGGCACTGAAGCTTTCTTT. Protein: CASSFDLEGTEAFF.

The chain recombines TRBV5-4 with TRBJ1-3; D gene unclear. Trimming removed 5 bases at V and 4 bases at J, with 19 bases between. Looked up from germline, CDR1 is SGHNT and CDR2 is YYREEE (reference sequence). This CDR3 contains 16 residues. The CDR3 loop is CASSFAGRRDGNTIYF. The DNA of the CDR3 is TGTGCCAGCAGTTTCGCGGGCAGGCGTGACGGAAACACCATATATTTT. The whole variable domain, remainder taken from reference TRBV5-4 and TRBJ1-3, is ETGVTQSPTHLIKTRGQQVTLRCSSQSGHNTVSWYQQALGQGPQFIFQYYREEENGRGNFPPRFSGLQFPNYSSELNVNALELDDSALYLCASSFAGRRDGNTIYFGEGSWLTVV.

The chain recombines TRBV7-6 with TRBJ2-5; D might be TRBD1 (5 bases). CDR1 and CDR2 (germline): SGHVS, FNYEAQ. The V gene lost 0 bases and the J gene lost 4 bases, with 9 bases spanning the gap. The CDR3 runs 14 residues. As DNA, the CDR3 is TGTGCCAGCAGCTTAGCGGTCCAGGGAGAGACCCAGTACTTC. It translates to CASSLAVQGETQYF.

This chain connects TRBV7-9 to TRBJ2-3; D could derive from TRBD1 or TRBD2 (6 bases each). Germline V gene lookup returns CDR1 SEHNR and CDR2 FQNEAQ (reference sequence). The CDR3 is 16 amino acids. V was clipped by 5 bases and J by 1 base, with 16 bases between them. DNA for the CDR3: TGTGCCAGCAGCCTGGGGGCGAGCGGGCGCACAGATACGCAGTATTTT. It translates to CASSLGASGRTDTQYF.

CDR3 coding DNA: TGCGCCAGCAGCTTGATAGATAGCAATCAGCCCCAGCATTTT. Translated: CASSLIDSNQPQHF. The chain has TRBV4-1 and TRBJ1-5; D unclear. The germline V gene encodes CDR1 MGHRA and CDR2 YSYEKL. Trimming removed 5 bases from V and 0 bases from J, with 8 bases in between. This CDR3 region has 14 residues.

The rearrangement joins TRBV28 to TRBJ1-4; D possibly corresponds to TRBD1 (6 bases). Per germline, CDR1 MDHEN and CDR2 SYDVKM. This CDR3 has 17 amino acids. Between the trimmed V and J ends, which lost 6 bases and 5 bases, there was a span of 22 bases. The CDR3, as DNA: TGTGCCAGCAGCCCCCCACAACTCAGGGGCGAAAATGAAAAACTGTTTTTT. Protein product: CASSPPQLRGENEKLFF.

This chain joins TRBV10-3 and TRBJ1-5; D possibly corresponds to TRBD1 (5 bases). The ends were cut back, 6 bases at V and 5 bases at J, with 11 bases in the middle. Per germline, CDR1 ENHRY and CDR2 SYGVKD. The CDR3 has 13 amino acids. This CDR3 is CAISLEGDQPQHF. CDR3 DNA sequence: TGTGCCATCAGCCTTGAAGGGGATCAGCCCCAGCATTTT.

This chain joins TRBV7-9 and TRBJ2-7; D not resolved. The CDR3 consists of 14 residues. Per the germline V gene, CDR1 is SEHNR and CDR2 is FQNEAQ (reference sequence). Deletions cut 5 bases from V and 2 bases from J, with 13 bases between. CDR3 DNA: TGTGCCAGCAGCAGGGATCCAGCGACCTACGAGCAGTACTTC. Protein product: CASSRDPATYEQYF. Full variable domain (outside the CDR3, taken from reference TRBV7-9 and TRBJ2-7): DTGVSQNPRHKITKRGQNVTFRCDPISEHNRLYWYRQTLGQGPEFLTYFQNEAQLEKSRLLSDRFSAERPKGSFSTLEIQRTEQGDSAMYLCASSRDPATYEQYFGPGTRLTVT.

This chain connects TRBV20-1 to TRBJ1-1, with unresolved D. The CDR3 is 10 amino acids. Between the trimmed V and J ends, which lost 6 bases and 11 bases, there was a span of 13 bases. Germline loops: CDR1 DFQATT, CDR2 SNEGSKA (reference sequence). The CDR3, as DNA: TGCAGTGCCCGCCGGTCGGGGGCTTTCTTT. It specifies CSARRSGAFF.

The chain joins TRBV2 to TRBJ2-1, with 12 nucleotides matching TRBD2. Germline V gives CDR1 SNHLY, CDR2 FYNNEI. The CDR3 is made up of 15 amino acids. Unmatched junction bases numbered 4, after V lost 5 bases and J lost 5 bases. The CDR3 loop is CASSLAGGPNNEQFF. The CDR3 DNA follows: TGTGCCAGCAGTCTAGCGGGAGGGCCGAACAATGAGCAGTTCTTC. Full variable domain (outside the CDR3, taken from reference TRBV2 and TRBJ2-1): EPEVTQTPSHQVTQMGQEVILRCVPISNHLYFYWYRQILGQKVEFLVSFYNNEISEKSEIFDDQFSVERPDGSNFTLKIRSTKLEDSAMYFCASSLAGGPNNEQFFGPGTRLTVL.

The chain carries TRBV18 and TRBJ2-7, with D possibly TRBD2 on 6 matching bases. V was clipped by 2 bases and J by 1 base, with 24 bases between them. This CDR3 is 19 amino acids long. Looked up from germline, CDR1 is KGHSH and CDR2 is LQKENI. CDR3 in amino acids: CASSPSQMQPGRESYEQYF. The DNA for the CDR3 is TGTGCCAGCTCACCATCCCAGATGCAACCCGGGAGAGAATCCTACGAGCAGTACTTC.

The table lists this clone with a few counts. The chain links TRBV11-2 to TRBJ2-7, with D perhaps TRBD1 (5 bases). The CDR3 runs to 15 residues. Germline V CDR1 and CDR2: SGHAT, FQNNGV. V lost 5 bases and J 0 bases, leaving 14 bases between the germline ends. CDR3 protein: CASSPLTVSSYEQYF. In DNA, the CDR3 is TGTGCCAGCAGCCCGCTGACAGTAAGCTCCTACGAGCAGTACTTC.

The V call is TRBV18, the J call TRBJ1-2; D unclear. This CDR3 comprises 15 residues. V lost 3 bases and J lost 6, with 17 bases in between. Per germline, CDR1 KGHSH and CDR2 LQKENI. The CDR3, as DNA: TGTGCCAGCTCACCCGACCTAAGGGAGTTCCATGGCTACACCTTC. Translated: CASSPDLREFHGYTF.